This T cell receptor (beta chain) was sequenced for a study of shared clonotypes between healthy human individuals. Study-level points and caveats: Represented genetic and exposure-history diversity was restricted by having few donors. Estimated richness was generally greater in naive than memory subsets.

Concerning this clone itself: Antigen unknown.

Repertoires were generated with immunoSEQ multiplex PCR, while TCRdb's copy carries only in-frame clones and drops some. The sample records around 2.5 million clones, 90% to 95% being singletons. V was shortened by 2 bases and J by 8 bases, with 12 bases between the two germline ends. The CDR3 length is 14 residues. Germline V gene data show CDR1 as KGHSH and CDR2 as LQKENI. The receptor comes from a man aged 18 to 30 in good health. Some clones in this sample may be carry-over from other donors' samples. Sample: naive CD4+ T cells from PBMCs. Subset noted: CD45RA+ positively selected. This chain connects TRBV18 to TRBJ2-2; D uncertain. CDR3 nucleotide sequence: TGTGCCAGCTCACCAGTTAGTGACTCAGGGGAGCTGTTTTTT. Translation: CASSPVSDSGELFF.